Each of the 24 T cell receptor beta chains below was sequenced from the same sample in a study of CD8 T cells in ankylosing spondylitis. Each CDR3 protein gets one entry after TCRdb re-called the 5' RACE reads with MiXCR. The sample shows 30,000 to 45,000 distinct CDR3 sequences, less than 4% of them seen only once. Material: blood, either unsorted or a sorted T cell fraction (not recorded which). The receptor source for this set is a male donor with ankylosing spondylitis or in good health (not recorded which).

This clonotype appeared many times. The V call is TRBV5-1, the J call TRBJ2-7; 7 bases align to TRBD2. The germline V gene has CDR1 SGHRS and CDR2 YFSETQ. CDR3 size: 13 residues. The CDR3 coding sequence is TGCTCAAAGCGGGATCTAAGCTCCTACGAGCAGTACGTC. Protein sequence: CSKRDLSSYEQYV.

This clonotype was counted ten times or more. The rearrangement links TRBV9 to TRBJ1-1, with a weak D call TRBD1 (6 bases). The V end was cut by 0 bases, the J end by 3 bases, with 15 bases between. Germline V CDR1 and CDR2: SGDLS, YYNGEE. The CDR3 extends over 16 amino acids. CDR3 in amino acids: CASSVGSQGTDTEAFF. The CDR3 DNA sequence: TGTGCCAGCAGCGTAGGGTCTCAGGGGACGGACACTGAAGCTTTCTTT.

This clonotype was found many times. The rearrangement links TRBV9 to TRBJ2-1; D unclear. The CDR3 length is 13 residues. Germline V CDR1 and CDR2: SGDLS, YYNGEE. The V end lost 10 bases, the J end lost 0 bases, and 11 bases lay between the germline ends. The CDR3: CASGHSSYNEQFF. In DNA form, the CDR3 reads TGTGCCTCCGGGCATAGCTCCTACAATGAGCAGTTCTTC.

This clonotype showed up many times. The chain has TRBV9 and TRBJ2-2; TRBD1 is a possible D gene (6 bases). Trimming removed 4 bases from V and 0 bases from J, with 13 bases in between. The V gene's germline CDR1 is SGDLS and CDR2 YYNGEE. CDR3 length: 16 amino acids. The CDR3 spells CASSSGQTSNTGELFF. The CDR3 nucleotides read TGTGCCAGCAGCTCGGGACAAACCTCGAACACCGGGGAGCTGTTTTTT.

This clonotype was detected ten times or more. V and J are TRBV9 and TRBJ1-6; tentatively, D is TRBD1 (5 bases). V lost 0 bases, J lost 9 bases, and 13 bases lay in between. Per germline, CDR1 SGDLS and CDR2 YYNGEE. This CDR3 contains 15 residues. CDR3 sequence (DNA): TGTGCCAGCAGCGTAGTAGGGGCCGAGGGTTCACCCCTCCACTTT. Residues: CASSVVGAEGSPLHF.

This clonotype has a count of ten or more. CDR3 DNA sequence: TGTGCCAGCCAACTAGCGGGCTCCTACAATGAGCAGTTCTTC. The encoded protein is CASQLAGSYNEQFF. V gene TRBV9 combines with J gene TRBJ2-1; 9 bases are a match to TRBD2. This CDR3 has 14 amino acids. Germline loops: CDR1 SGDLS, CDR2 YYNGEE. The V and J ends lost 7 bases and 0 bases, in that order; junction bases with no gene match: 2.

This clonotype was counted ten times or more. This rearrangement joins TRBV9 to TRBJ2-3; weak D call: TRBD1 (6 bases). Trimming took off 0 bases at V and 7 bases at J, with 12 bases between the two ends. The germline gives CDR1 SGDLS, CDR2 YYNGEE. The CDR3 contains 14 residues. CDR3 sequence: CASSVGTDPYTQYF. In DNA, the CDR3 is TGTGCCAGCAGCGTAGGGACAGATCCATATACGCAGTATTTT.

The table lists this clonotype with many counts. The gene calls are TRBV9 and TRBJ2-1; weak D call: TRBD2 (5 bases). V shed 4 bases and J shed 15 bases, with 23 bases lying between them. The CDR3 is made up of 14 amino acids. Germline V CDR1 and CDR2: SGDLS, YYNGEE. The CDR3 DNA reads as TGTGCCAGCAGCCTCAACAAGGGAGACCGCCCCAGGTTCTTC. It codes for CASSLNKGDRPRFF.

At least ten counts were recorded for this clonotype. The chain carries TRBV9 and TRBJ1-5; D is uncertain. CDR3 size: 13 residues. The germline CDR1 and CDR2 sequences are SGDLS and YYNGEE. V gave up 0 bases and J gave up 6 bases, with 7 bases separating them. CDR3 DNA sequence: TGTGCCAGCAGCGTAGCTATGGGTCAGCCCCAGCATTTT. It specifies CASSVAMGQPQHF.

This clonotype showed up many times. The chain is built from TRBV9 and TRBJ2-1, with D possibly matching TRBD2 (6 bases). This CDR3 region has 18 residues. The V gene's germline CDR1 is SGDLS and CDR2 YYNGEE. V dropped 0 bases and J dropped 0 bases, with 16 bases sitting between them. CDR3 amino acids: CASSVEVGGSSSYNEQFF. The CDR3 region has the DNA TGTGCCAGCAGCGTAGAAGTTGGGGGGTCGAGCTCCTACAATGAGCAGTTCTTC.

This clonotype came up many times. This sequence joins TRBV9 and TRBJ2-2; no clear D gene. Germline V gene lookup returns CDR1 SGDLS and CDR2 YYNGEE. V shed 0 bases and J shed 0 bases, with 12 bases lying between them. This CDR3 spans 17 amino acids. The CDR3 sequence: CASSVAALTSNTGELFF. Written as DNA, the CDR3 is TGTGCCAGCAGCGTAGCTGCGCTGACCTCGAACACCGGGGAGCTGTTTTTT.

At least ten counts were recorded for this clonotype. The chain has TRBV9 and TRBJ1-2, with 7 bases fitting TRBD1. This CDR3 contains 17 residues. V was pared by 4 bases and J by 0 bases, with 12 bases of the junction left unmatched. Germline lookup yields CDR1 SGDLS and CDR2 YYNGEE. Here the CDR3 reads CASSPHRDSPANYGYTF. The CDR3 bases are TGTGCCAGCAGCCCACACCGGGACAGCCCTGCTAACTATGGCTACACCTTC.

The V call is TRBV9, the J call TRBJ2-4; weak D call: TRBD2 (6 bases). The germline V gene has CDR1 SGDLS and CDR2 YYNGEE. This CDR3 comprises 14 residues. With 2 bases removed from V and 0 bases from J, the gap between germline ends came to 6 bases. The CDR3 DNA reads TGTGCCAGCAGCGTGGGGGGAGCCAAAAACATTCAGTACTTC. The encoded protein is CASSVGGAKNIQYF.

In its sample, this clonotype was seen many times. V is TRBV9 and J is TRBJ2-5, with D possibly matching TRBD2 (5 bases). Germline CDR1 SGDLS, CDR2 YYNGEE. The CDR3 is 15 residues long. The V end lost 0 bases, the J end lost 4 bases, and 13 bases lay between the germline ends. The CDR3: CASSVAVSAAETQYF. The DNA of the CDR3 is TGTGCCAGCAGCGTAGCTGTATCAGCGGCAGAGACCCAGTACTTC. Using reference TRBV9 and TRBJ2-5 for the parts outside the CDR3, the full variable domain is DSGVTQTPKHLITATGQRVTLRCSPRSGDLSVYWYQQSLDQGLQFLIQYYNGEERAKGNILERFSAQQFPDLHSELNLSSLELGDSALYFCASSVAVSAAETQYFGPGTRLLVL.

This clonotype appeared a single time. This chain connects TRBV9 to TRBJ1-3, with a tentative D call TRBD1 (5 bases). V dropped 3 bases and J dropped 7 bases, with 5 bases sitting between them. CDR1 is SGDLS and CDR2 is YYNGEE in the germline V gene. The CDR3 extends over 11 amino acids. This chain's CDR3 is CASSGGNTIYF. The CDR3 bases are TGTGCCAGCAGCGGGGGGAACACCATATATTTT.

Many counts were recorded for this clonotype. The chain has TRBV9 and TRBJ2-3, with 7 bases identical to TRBD2. V dropped 0 bases and J dropped 4; count of bases not matched to a gene: 8. The CDR3 spans 16 residues. Per germline, CDR1 SGDLS and CDR2 YYNGEE. The CDR3 sequence is CASSVEPGGGADTQYF. The CDR3 DNA reads TGTGCCAGCAGCGTAGAGCCGGGAGGCGGGGCAGATACGCAGTATTTT.

The V and J genes are TRBV9 and TRBJ1-1; D is perhaps TRBD1 (5 bases). The germline CDR1 and CDR2 sequences are SGDLS and YYNGEE. The V end lost 0 bases, the J end lost 4 bases, and 16 bases lay between the germline ends. The CDR3 runs 16 residues. The CDR3 bases are TGTGCCAGCAGCGTAGACCCGGGACTTACGCGCACTGAAGCTTTCTTT. Translation: CASSVDPGLTRTEAFF.

This clonotype is medium-sized within its sample. CDR3 nucleotides: TGTGCCAGCAGCGTGGCTGGGACTAGCGGGAGGGCCGGGTTGGACAATGAGCAGTTCTTC. Translating it yields CASSVAGTSGRAGLDNEQFF. The chain recombines TRBV9 with TRBJ2-1, with 16 bases matching TRBD2. CDR1 is SGDLS, CDR2 YYNGEE, per germline. With 2 bases clipped from V and 5 bases from J, the junction kept 13 bases outside the gene matches. The length of the CDR3 is 20 residues.

This clonotype showed up many times. V and J are TRBV9 and TRBJ2-2; TRBD1 or TRBD2 may be the D gene (6 bases each). Germline V CDR1 and CDR2: SGDLS, YYNGEE. The CDR3 consists of 16 residues. V gave up 7 bases and J gave up 2 bases, with 18 bases separating them. The CDR3 nucleotides are TGTGCCAGCCAGGCTTCTCCGGGGGCTAACACCGGGGAGCTGTTTTTT. Translating gives CASQASPGANTGELFF.

Many counts were recorded for this clonotype. The rearrangement links TRBV9 to TRBJ2-1; D remains unclear. CDR3 length equals 15 residues. The germline CDR1 and CDR2 sequences are SGDLS and YYNGEE. Trimming pared 0 bases from V and 4 bases from J, leaving 11 bases between. The CDR3 DNA follows: TGTGCCAGCAGCGTAGATCCTGGGCTTTACAATGAGCAGTTCTTC. It encodes CASSVDPGLYNEQFF.

This clonotype was seen at least ten times. This chain connects TRBV6-5 to TRBJ2-5, with D perhaps matching TRBD2 (5 bases). Trimming took 0 bases from V and 4 from J, leaving 12 bases between them. The CDR3 loop spans 15 amino acids. The germline CDR1 and CDR2 sequences are MNHEY and SVGAGI. CDR3: CASSYSGKAGETQYF. DNA of the CDR3: TGTGCCAGCAGTTACTCGGGGAAGGCGGGAGAGACCCAGTACTTC.

This clonotype was observed many times. V and J are TRBV9 and TRBJ1-6; possible D gene TRBD1, 6 bases. V gave up 3 bases and J gave up 10 bases, with 14 bases separating them. The germline CDR1 and CDR2 sequences are SGDLS and YYNGEE. This CDR3 region has 14 residues. The CDR3: CASSGAGVGSPLHF. The CDR3 DNA reads TGTGCCAGCAGCGGCGCAGGGGTCGGGTCACCCCTCCACTTT.

By frequency in the sample, this clonotype is medium-sized. Here the CDR3 reads CAGAPSVGEQYV. CDR3 nucleotide sequence: TGTGCCGGCGCTCCTAGCGTCGGGGAGCAGTACGTC. V gene TRBV6-6 combines with J gene TRBJ2-7; a weak D match, TRBD2 (6 bases). The CDR3 is 12 residues long. Germline V gives CDR1 MNHNY, CDR2 SVGAGI (reference sequence). V was trimmed by 11 bases and J by 7 bases, leaving 18 bases between them.

This clonotype was observed many times. This chain uses TRBV9 with TRBJ1-1; D call uncertain. V lost 4 bases and J lost 10, with 20 bases in between. The CDR3 runs to 14 residues. Per the germline V gene, CDR1 is SGDLS and CDR2 is YYNGEE. CDR3 nucleotide sequence: TGTGCCAGCAGCATGGGAGAGGTCTTCGGTGGAGCTTTCTTT. Translating it yields CASSMGEVFGGAFF.